These T cell receptor beta chains were read from a single sample in a study of T-cell memory formation after mild COVID-19. TCRdb reanalysed the 5' RACE reads using MiXCR and keeps one entry per CDR3 protein. The top ten hold approximately 2.2% of the sample, which has 120,000 to 150,000 distinct CDR3 sequences, roughly 6.2% seen once. Sequenced material: PBMCs or a T cell subset sorted from them (not recorded which). These receptor sequences come from an adult woman who had mild COVID-19 (a few samples of this study predate the infection). Cell type and time point are not known. Both conserved end residues are part of each CDR3. The D gene is left open where the match is weak. Size values are once, few and many counts, or a class for expanded clones, and some rows have none.

v_call	d_call	j_call	clone_size	cdr3_nt	cdr3_aa
TRBV9	-	TRBJ1-1	-	TGTGCCAGCAGCGTTTCCATTCCGGGACCGGGAACTGAAGCTTTCTTT	CASSVSIPGPGTEAFF
TRBV5-1	TRBD1	TRBJ1-4	many	TGCGCCAGCAGCGACGCCACAGGGGTGGGCGATGAAAAACTGTTTTTT	CASSDATGVGDEKLFF
TRBV7-2	-	TRBJ2-7	-	TGTGCCAGCAGCTTAGAGCCGGGACAACGCTACGAGCAGTACTTC	CASSLEPGQRYEQYF
TRBV6-5	-	TRBJ2-2	many	TGTGCCAGCACCAAGGAGGGGGCGCGGGACACCGGGGAGCTGTTTTTT	CASTKEGARDTGELFF
TRBV5-1	TRBD2	TRBJ2-3	many	TGCGCCAGCAGCTCCCGCCCTGGCGGGGGGGCCGCGGATACGCAGTATTTT	CASSSRPGGGAADTQYF
TRBV7-3	-	TRBJ2-6	-	TGTGCCAGCAGCTACGACTCTGGGGCCAACGTCCTGACTTTC	CASSYDSGANVLTF
TRBV3-1	-	TRBJ1-5	few	TGTGCCAGCAGCCTCCTCAGGGGTCAGCCCCAGCATTTT	CASSLLRGQPQHF
TRBV5-1	-	TRBJ2-2	many	TGCGCCAGCATCCATGGGGAGCTGTTTTTT	CASIHGELFF
TRBV7-2	-	TRBJ2-5	few	TGTGCCAGCAGCCAGCGCGGAGAGACCCAGTACTTC	CASSQRGETQYF
TRBV3-1	-	TRBJ2-3	many	TGTGCCAGCAGCCCTTCGGGCACAGATACGCAGTATTTT	CASSPSGTDTQYF
TRBV20-1	TRBD2	TRBJ2-7	many	TGCAGTGCTATTTATGCGGGAGGGGGTGGCGAGCAGTACTTC	CSAIYAGGGGEQYF
TRBV6-5	TRBD1	TRBJ1-2	many	TGTGCCAGCACTTCCTCCGGGACAGGGGGCGCAGGGGGCTACACCTTC	CASTSSGTGGAGGYTF
TRBV12-3/TRBV12-4	-	TRBJ1-5	few	TGTGCCAGCAGTTTTTTGACAGGCAATCAGCCCCAGCATTTT	CASSFLTGNQPQHF
TRBV5-1	-	TRBJ2-2	many	TGCGCCAGCAGCTTGAGGGTCACCGGGGAGCTGTTTTTT	CASSLRVTGELFF
TRBV6-5	-	TRBJ2-7	-	TGTGCCAGCAGTTACGGACGATATGCAGGGGATTCCAGTTACGAGCAGTACTTC	CASSYGRYAGDSSYEQYF